Listed here are 25 T cell receptor beta chains from one sample, sequenced in a study of blood T cell repertoires in COVID-19 (dated by TCRdb to 2020 to 2021). Libraries came from the immunoSEQ multiplex PCR assay. TCRdb took this table from immuneACCESS and kept in-frame rearrangements with V and J called. Such tables lack part of the clones; where checked against another copy, unresolved V genes explain under half of the gap, and the rest is unexplained. The sample table contains around 55,000 clones; only one count was recorded for 75% to 95% of them. Approximately 15% of the sample goes to the ten largest clones. The sequenced sample was peripheral blood. Receptors were obtained from a human donor with active COVID-19. The donor label of this sample is uncertain.

The J gene is TRBJ2-5, the V gene TRBV16; 8 positions agree with TRBD1. The CDR3 is 13 amino acids. V trimming: 5 bases; J trimming: 4 bases; junction bases outside the gene matches: 3. CDR1 and CDR2 (germline): KGHSY, FQNENV. The CDR3 nucleotides read TGTGCCAGCAGCGCTGGACAGGGAGAGACCCAGTACTTC. This translates into CASSAGQGETQYF.

V and J are TRBV5-6 and TRBJ2-1, with 7 bases identical to TRBD1. Germline assignment: CDR1 SGHDT and CDR2 YYEEEE. This CDR3 region has 18 residues. Trimming cost V 4 bases and J 3 bases; bases outside gene matches: 16. The CDR3 DNA follows: TGTGCCAGCAGCCTGGGGCCTATACAGGGGTACTTCTACAATGAGCAGTTCTTC. It translates to CASSLGPIQGYFYNEQFF.

V and J are TRBV19 and TRBJ2-1, with D perhaps matching TRBD2 (6 bases). V was pared by 7 bases and J by 0 bases, with 16 bases between. The germline gives CDR1 LNHDA, CDR2 SQIVND (reference sequence). This CDR3 comprises 16 residues. CDR3 DNA sequence: TGTGCCAGTACCCCCGACGGAGCGGGCTCCTACAATGAGCAGTTCTTC. Amino acids: CASTPDGAGSYNEQFF.

This chain joins TRBV19 and TRBJ1-1, with TRBD1 identical over 7 bases. Looked up from germline, CDR1 is LNHDA and CDR2 is SQIVND (reference sequence). V lost 4 bases to trimming and J lost 4 bases; unmatched junction nucleotides: 3. The CDR3 sequence is 13 residues long. The chain's CDR3 is CASSRQGPTEAFF. The CDR3 DNA reads TGTGCCAGTAGTAGACAGGGCCCCACTGAAGCTTTCTTT.

The V and J genes are TRBV2 and TRBJ2-1; tentatively, D is TRBD1 (7 bases). Trimming removed 10 bases at V and 9 bases at J, with 10 bases between. There are 10 residues in the CDR3. From germline, CDR1 is SNHLY and CDR2 FYNNEI. The CDR3 loop reads CATQGGEQFF. The DNA of the CDR3 is TGTGCCACCCAGGGGGGTGAGCAGTTCTTC.

The J gene is TRBJ2-1, the V gene TRBV7-9; 14 bases are a match to TRBD2. CDR1 is SEHNR and CDR2 is FQNEAQ in the germline V gene (reference sequence). The CDR3 is made up of 14 amino acids. Trimming cost V 5 bases and J 9 bases; bases outside gene matches: 3. The CDR3 DNA is TGTGCCAGCAGCCAGACTAGCGGGAGGGGTGAGCAGTTCTTC. Translation gives CASSQTSGRGEQFF.

V gene TRBV3-1 (or the pseudogene TRBV3-2) combines with J gene TRBJ2-1, with D possibly matching TRBD2 (5 bases). V gave up 4 bases and J gave up 7 bases, with 11 bases separating them. The CDR3 extends over 13 amino acids. Germline lookup yields CDR1 LGHDT and CDR2 YNNKEL (reference sequence). In DNA form, the CDR3 reads TGTGCCAGCAGCCCCCTGGGAGATAATGAGCAGTTCTTC. This gives the protein CASSPLGDNEQFF.

V and J are TRBV9 and TRBJ1-2; D perhaps matches TRBD1 (5 bases). Trimming cost V 3 bases and J 7 bases, with 19 bases left between them. This CDR3 contains 15 residues. Germline V gene sequence: CDR1 SGDLS, CDR2 YYNGEE. CDR3: CASSATGVGYGGYTF. In nucleotides, the CDR3 is TGTGCCAGCAGCGCAACAGGAGTCGGCTACGGTGGCTACACCTTC.

The rearrangement joins TRBV5-4 to TRBJ2-2, with TRBD2 matching 8 bases. This CDR3 spans 16 amino acids. Per the germline V gene, CDR1 is SGHNT and CDR2 is YYREEE (reference sequence). V lost 4 bases to trimming and J lost 3 bases; unmatched junction nucleotides: 8. CDR3 sequence: CASSPAGGGDTGELFF. CDR3 sequence (DNA): TGTGCCAGCAGCCCTGCGGGGGGAGGGGACACCGGGGAGCTGTTTTTT.

This clone has a single count. The rearrangement joins TRBV5-1 to TRBJ1-4; tentatively, D is TRBD1 (5 bases). Germline CDR1 is SGHRS and CDR2 is YFSETQ. With 4 bases removed from V and 2 bases from J, the gap between germline ends came to 15 bases. This CDR3 is built from 16 residues. The CDR3 spells CASSKLTGGTNEKLFF. CDR3 DNA sequence: TGCGCCAGCAGCAAACTCACTGGGGGGACTAATGAAAAACTGTTTTTT.

The rearrangement joins TRBV12-3 or TRBV12-4 to TRBJ1-1, with no clear D. With 7 bases removed from V and 0 bases from J, the gap between germline ends came to 6 bases. This CDR3 has 12 amino acids. CDR3 in amino acids: CASTPMNTEAFF. CDR3 nucleotide sequence: TGTGCCAGCACCCCTATGAACACTGAAGCTTTCTTT.

The J gene is TRBJ2-5, the V gene TRBV10-3, with D uncertain. V shed 2 bases and J shed 6 bases, with 7 bases lying between them. The CDR3 totals 12 residues. CDR1 is ENHRY and CDR2 is SYGVKD in the germline V gene. The CDR3 DNA reads TGTGCCATCAGTGAGGGGCAACAGACCCAGTACTTC. This codes for CAISEGQQTQYF.

V gene TRBV5-1 combines with J gene TRBJ2-5; unclear D gene. Trimming took 0 bases from V and 5 from J, leaving 5 bases between them. The CDR3 length is 12 residues. Germline-derived CDR1 and CDR2 are SGHRS and YFSETQ. The CDR3 bases are TGCGCCAGCAGCTTGGCCGGTGAGACCCAGTACTTC. Translation: CASSLAGETQYF.

This chain connects TRBV25-1 to TRBJ1-2; 7 bases match TRBD1. The CDR3 runs 13 residues. Looked up from germline, CDR1 is MGHDK and CDR2 is SYGVNS. V was clipped by 6 bases and J by 8 bases; unmatched bases: 9. CDR3 DNA: TGTGCCAGCAGGAAGGAGGGGGCGTGGGGCTACACCTTC. Translated, it gives CASRKEGAWGYTF.

The sample holds a few counts of this clone. The chain combines TRBV19 with TRBJ2-1, with D possibly TRBD2 on 6 matching bases. Germline CDR1 reads LNHDA; CDR2 reads SQIVND (reference sequence). CDR3 size: 14 residues. Trimming stripped 3 bases from V and 4 bases from J, with 10 bases between. In DNA form, the CDR3 reads TGTGCCAGTAGTATCGGGGAGGCATACAATGAGCAGTTCTTC. It is translated as CASSIGEAYNEQFF. Combining the CDR3 with reference TRBV19 and TRBJ2-1 gives the whole variable domain DGGITQSPKYLFRKEGQNVTLSCEQNLNHDAMYWYRQDPGQGLRLIYYSQIVNDFQKGDIAEGYSVSREKKESFPLTVTSAQKNPTAFYLCASSIGEAYNEQFFGPGTRLTVL.

This chain links TRBV24-1 with TRBJ2-7; D may be TRBD1 (5 bases). The CDR3 length is 16 residues. Germline assignment: CDR1 KGHDR and CDR2 SFDVKD. V was shortened by 4 bases and J by 3 bases, with 18 bases between the two germline ends. CDR3 amino acids: CATSDPRLGDLYEQYV. The CDR3 nucleotides read TGTGCCACCAGTGACCCACGTCTAGGGGATCTCTACGAGCAGTACGTC.

This rearrangement joins TRBV5-1 to TRBJ2-7; D possibly corresponds to TRBD1 (5 bases). Trimming pared 4 bases from V and 2 bases from J, leaving 10 bases between. The CDR3 extends over 13 amino acids. The germline V gene encodes CDR1 SGHRS and CDR2 YFSETQ. The CDR3 nucleotides read TGCGCCAGCAGCAACCCAGGGACCTACGAGCAGTACGTC. As protein: CASSNPGTYEQYV.

V gene TRBV18 combines with J gene TRBJ1-3; no firm D call. V was cut by 1 base and J by 8 bases, with 15 bases left in between. Germline V gene lookup returns CDR1 KGHSH and CDR2 LQKENI. This CDR3 spans 15 amino acids. The CDR3 is CASSPLAALGDTIYF. The CDR3 DNA reads as TGTGCCAGCTCACCACTCGCAGCCTTGGGAGACACCATATATTTT.

CDR3 in DNA: TGCGCCAGCAGCCAAGAGGGCCAGACCAACACCGGGGAGCTGTTTTTT. Its protein product is CASSQEGQTNTGELFF. The J gene is TRBJ2-2, the V gene TRBV4-3, with D hard to call. Germline V CDR1 and CDR2: LGHNA, YSLEER. V lost 0 bases, J lost 2 bases, and 10 bases lay in between. The CDR3 runs to 16 residues.

The chain carries TRBV7-9 and TRBJ2-7; D may be TRBD1 (6 bases). The CDR3 spans 15 residues. Trimming took off 4 bases at V and 7 bases at J, with 20 bases between the two ends. Germline V gene lookup returns CDR1 SEHNR and CDR2 FQNEAQ (reference sequence). The CDR3 sequence is CASSSIRGGVGEQYF. CDR3 in DNA: TGTGCCAGCAGCTCCATCCGAGGGGGAGTGGGTGAGCAGTACTTC. The variable domain in full, with the rest retrieved from reference TRBV7-9 and TRBJ2-7, is DTGVSQNPRHKITKRGQNVTFRCDPISEHNRLYWYRQTLGQGPEFLTYFQNEAQLEKSRLLSDRFSAERPKGSFSTLEIQRTEQGDSAMYLCASSSIRGGVGEQYFGPGTRLTVT.

This sequence joins TRBV3-1 (or the pseudogene TRBV3-2) and TRBJ2-6; 11 positions agree with TRBD2. Unmatched junction bases numbered 6, after V lost 0 bases and J lost 2 bases. CDR1 is LGHDT and CDR2 is YNNKEL in the germline V gene (reference sequence). The CDR3 has 19 residues. In nucleotides, the CDR3 is TGTGCCAGCAGCCAAGAACGGCTAGCGGGGGGCCCTGGGGCCAACGTCCTGACTTTC. Translating it yields CASSQERLAGGPGANVLTF.

The chain uses TRBV5-1 and TRBJ1-4; tentatively, D is TRBD1 (6 bases). V was clipped by 0 bases and J by 6 bases, with 12 bases between them. The CDR3 runs to 15 residues. Per germline, CDR1 SGHRS and CDR2 YFSETQ. The CDR3 spells CASSLAGGQHEKLFF. CDR3 DNA sequence: TGCGCCAGCAGCTTGGCGGGGGGGCAGCATGAAAAACTGTTTTTT.

The chain recombines TRBV3-1 (or the pseudogene TRBV3-2) with TRBJ2-7; TRBD2 matches 8 bases. This CDR3 contains 18 residues. Germline assignment: CDR1 LGHDT and CDR2 YNNKEL (reference sequence). J was trimmed by 5 bases and V by 1 base; bases with no gene match: 16. The CDR3 sequence is CASSQGRLAGLILNEQYF. Written as DNA, the CDR3 is TGTGCCAGCAGCCAAGGGCGGCTAGCGGGCCTGATTTTGAACGAGCAGTACTTC.

The chain is built from TRBV3-1 (or the pseudogene TRBV3-2) and TRBJ1-1, with D possibly TRBD1 on 6 matching bases. The CDR3 runs to 14 residues. Trimming left V 3 bases short and J 8 bases short, with 16 bases between. Germline lookup yields CDR1 LGHDT and CDR2 YNNKEL (reference sequence). CDR3 in DNA: TGTGCCAGCAGCCAGTCAGGGGTCTGGGGGGAAGCTTTCTTT. Translation: CASSQSGVWGEAFF.

The CDR3 coding sequence is TGCAGCGTTGAAAAGAGGACAGACGCTAGCACAGATACGCAGTATTTT. Protein: CSVEKRTDASTDTQYF. V and J are TRBV29-1 and TRBJ2-3; the D gene is possibly TRBD1 (6 bases). In germline, CDR1 is SQVTM, CDR2 ANQGSEA. Trimming took 2 bases from V and 0 from J, leaving 15 bases between them. The CDR3 spans 16 residues.